This TCR beta chain appears in the sequencing data of a study of cytomegalovirus exposure and HLA in healthy donors. Study results and caveats: Cytomegalovirus status was reportedly diagnosed by the classifier with high sensitivity and specificity. V- and J-gene trimming in TCR beta was tied to a missense DCLRE1C variant by an analysis performed later.

On this clone itself: Its antigen remains unidentified.

Use of 60 Vbeta and 13 Jbeta primers characterized the PCR. Original methodology: The count from a later analysis was some 80 million unique TCR beta chains, roughly 11 million of them shared. Generated by immunoSEQ multiplex PCR, the TCRdb table keeps only in-frame clones and is missing some. V, J and clone size were drawn from that table, and D and trimming were deduced from the DNA. The data contain around 150,000 clones, approximately 70% of them singletons. The CDR3 has 17 amino acids. The V gene's germline CDR1 is SGHNT and CDR2 YYREEE (reference sequence). V was clipped by 5 bases and J by 5 bases; unmatched bases: 17.

Sample: PBMCs. The chain couples TRBV5-4 to TRBJ1-1; 8 bases are shared with TRBD1. This clonotype was obtained from a human donor in good health. The CDR3 DNA sequence: TGTGCCAGCAGGTATATGCAGGGGGCGCGAGCCTATACTGAAGCTTTCTTT. Protein: CASRYMQGARAYTEAFF.